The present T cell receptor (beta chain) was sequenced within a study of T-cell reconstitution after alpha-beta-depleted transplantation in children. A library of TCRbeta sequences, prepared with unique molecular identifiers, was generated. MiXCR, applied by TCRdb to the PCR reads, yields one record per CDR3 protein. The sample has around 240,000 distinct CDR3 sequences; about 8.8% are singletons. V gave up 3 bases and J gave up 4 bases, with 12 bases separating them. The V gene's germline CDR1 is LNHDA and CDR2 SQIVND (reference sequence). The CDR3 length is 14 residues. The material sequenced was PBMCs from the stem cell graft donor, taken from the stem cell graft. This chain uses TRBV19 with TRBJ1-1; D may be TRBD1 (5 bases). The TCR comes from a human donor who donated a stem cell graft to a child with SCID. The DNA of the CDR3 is TGTGCCAGTAGTATCGGGGCGGGGGGCACTGAAGCTTTCTTT. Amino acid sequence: CASSIGAGGTEAFF.